The 27 T cell receptor beta chains reported below all come from one sample, sequenced in a study of T-cell memory formation after mild COVID-19. Each CDR3 protein is one row after TCRdb ran MiXCR on the 5' RACE reads. Here the sample spans roughly 580,000 distinct CDR3 sequences, approximately 18% being singletons. The source material was PBMCs or a T cell subset sorted from them (not recorded which). Receptors were obtained from an adult woman who had mild COVID-19 (a few samples of this study predate the infection). Cell type and time point are not known.

This clonotype was found a few times. J is TRBJ1-2 and V is TRBV4-1; D remains ambiguous. V gave up 1 base and J gave up 5 bases, with 14 bases separating them. This CDR3 has 15 amino acids. Germline CDR1 and CDR2: MGHRA and YSYEKL. This CDR3 is CASSQVMARSYGYTF. DNA for the CDR3: TGCGCCAGCAGCCAAGTCATGGCCAGGAGTTATGGCTACACCTTC.

This chain's CDR3 is CSVEIGQGRGEQYF. As DNA, the CDR3 is TGCAGCGTTGAAATAGGACAGGGTAGAGGCGAGCAGTACTTC. The chain has TRBV29-1 and TRBJ2-7; 8 bases are a match to TRBD1. J lost 6 bases, V lost 2 bases, and 9 bases had no gene match. Per the germline V gene, CDR1 is SQVTM and CDR2 is ANQGSEA. This CDR3 has 14 residues.

In its sample, this clonotype was seen many times. The chain joins TRBV27 to TRBJ2-4, with TRBD1 matching 8 bases. This CDR3 is 17 amino acids long. After removal of 5 bases from V and 0 bases from J, the junction contained 9 bases not matched to a gene. Per the germline V gene, CDR1 is MNHEY and CDR2 is SMNVEV (reference sequence). CDR3 sequence (DNA): TGTGCCAGCAGTCCAAACGGACAGGGACTAGCCAAAAACATTCAGTACTTC. This encodes CASSPNGQGLAKNIQYF.

This clonotype was observed a few times. This chain links TRBV5-1 with TRBJ2-3; 8 bases agree with TRBD1. CDR1 and CDR2 from the germline V gene are SGHRS and YFSETQ. Trimming removed 6 bases from V and 2 bases from J; junction bases left unmatched: 8. CDR3 length equals 15 residues. In DNA, the CDR3 is TGCGCCAGCATGCAGGGGGCAACTCTCACAGATACGCAGTATTTT. Amino acid sequence: CASMQGATLTDTQYF.

V gene TRBV4-1 combines with J gene TRBJ2-7; a possible D gene is TRBD1 (5 bases). This CDR3 contains 14 residues. Trimming took 1 base from V and 2 from J, leaving 9 bases between them. Germline V gene sequence: CDR1 MGHRA, CDR2 YSYEKL. The CDR3 reads CASSQVIRAYEQYF. The CDR3 DNA sequence: TGCGCCAGCAGCCAAGTCATCAGGGCCTACGAGCAGTACTTC.

This clonotype was found once. This sequence joins TRBV6-5 and TRBJ2-7, with 8 bases that match TRBD1. This CDR3 region has 15 residues. The germline CDR1 and CDR2 sequences are MNHEY and SVGAGI. The trim removed 2 bases at V and 3 bases at J, leaving 6 bases unmatched. The CDR3 sequence is CASSYERTGNYEQYF. In DNA form, the CDR3 reads TGTGCCAGCAGTTACGAGAGGACAGGGAACTACGAGCAGTACTTC.

This clonotype was seen a few times. The gene calls are TRBV29-1 and TRBJ2-2; tentative D call: TRBD2 (6 bases). The V end lost 4 bases, the J end lost 0 bases, and 9 bases lay between the germline ends. Germline CDR1 SQVTM, CDR2 ANQGSEA. The CDR3 has 14 residues. CDR3 in amino acids: CSVGRGANTGELFF. CDR3 sequence (DNA): TGCAGCGTTGGGAGGGGAGCGAACACCGGGGAGCTGTTTTTT.

In this sample, this clonotype turned up a few times. The rearrangement joins TRBV9 to TRBJ2-1; 12 nucleotides align to TRBD2. With V trimmed by 0 bases and J by 0 bases, 16 bases remained unmatched. Germline lookup yields CDR1 SGDLS and CDR2 YYNGEE. The CDR3 totals 22 residues. CDR3 in DNA: TGTGCCAGCAGCGTAGGGGGCGAGAGGGGACTAGCGGGCCAGATCTCCTACAATGAGCAGTTCTTC. Protein product: CASSVGGERGLAGQISYNEQFF.

V is TRBV6-2 or TRBV6-3 and J is TRBJ1-1, with no clear D. Germline loops: CDR1 MNHEY, CDR2 SVGEGT. V dropped 6 bases and J dropped 3 bases, with 8 bases sitting between them. There are 12 residues in the CDR3. The CDR3 nucleotides read TGTGCCAGCAGATGGAGGGACACTGAAGCTTTCTTT. Translation gives CASRWRDTEAFF.

This clonotype was seen only a few times. The V gene is TRBV25-1, the J gene TRBJ2-1; D perhaps matches TRBD2 (6 bases). CDR3 length equals 17 residues. Looked up from germline, CDR1 is MGHDK and CDR2 is SYGVNS. V lost 2 bases and J 8 bases, leaving 22 bases between the germline ends. This CDR3 reads CASSEPPGRPGGDEQFF. The CDR3 bases are TGTGCCAGCAGTGAACCCCCGGGGCGACCAGGAGGGGATGAGCAGTTCTTC.

The rearrangement uses TRBV15 and TRBJ2-7, with 8 bases aligning to TRBD1. CDR1 is LNHNV and CDR2 is YYDKDF in the germline V gene (reference sequence). The V and J ends lost 6 bases and 6 bases, in that order; junction bases with no gene match: 10. This CDR3 is built from 14 residues. The chain's CDR3 is CATRPGQGALEQYF. CDR3 sequence (DNA): TGTGCCACCAGACCCGGGCAGGGGGCCCTCGAGCAGTACTTC.

At least ten counts were recorded for this clonotype. The DNA of the CDR3 is TGTGCCACCAGTGAGGGATTACCCACAGATACGCAGTATTTT. It is translated as CATSEGLPTDTQYF. The rearrangement links TRBV24-1 to TRBJ2-3; D remains ambiguous. This CDR3 spans 14 amino acids. The V gene's germline CDR1 is KGHDR and CDR2 SFDVKD. V shed 4 bases and J shed 2 bases, with 9 bases lying between them.

This clonotype was seen a handful of times. The chain recombines TRBV15 with TRBJ2-3, with no clear D. This CDR3 comprises 12 residues. V was trimmed by 0 bases and J by 6 bases, leaving 4 bases between them. Per germline, CDR1 LNHNV and CDR2 YYDKDF (reference sequence). The CDR3 nucleotides read TGTGCCACCAGCAGAGATCAGGATACGCAGTATTTT. This encodes CATSRDQDTQYF.

The chain recombines TRBV6-5 with TRBJ2-2; 7 bases line up with TRBD2. Trimming took 0 bases from V and 3 from J; bases not matched to a gene: 7. The CDR3 extends over 17 amino acids. The germline V gene encodes CDR1 MNHEY and CDR2 SVGAGI. CDR3 residues: CASSYSHRLAHTGELFF. CDR3 DNA: TGTGCCAGCAGTTACTCCCACCGACTAGCACACACCGGGGAGCTGTTTTTT.

The genes are TRBV12-1 and TRBJ2-3; no check of the table's D call, TRBD2, against the DNA was made. TRBV12-1 is reported as a pseudogene. This CDR3 has 13 residues. The CDR3 is CASSFRVFPRAYF. DNA for the CDR3: TGTGCCAGCAGCTTCCGGGTCTTCCCGCGCGCGTATTTT.

The rearrangement uses TRBV7-8 and TRBJ2-5; tentatively, D is TRBD2 (7 bases). CDR3 size: 17 residues. Germline CDR1 SGHVS, CDR2 FQNEAQ. The V and J ends lost 2 bases and 5 bases respectively, with 21 bases between them. Here the CDR3 reads CASSLRESYREGETQYF. CDR3 nucleotides: TGTGCCAGCAGCTTAAGGGAATCCTACAGGGAGGGGGAGACCCAGTACTTC.

This clonotype was observed a few times. The V gene is TRBV4-1, the J gene TRBJ2-5; TRBD1 matches 7 bases. Looked up from germline, CDR1 is MGHRA and CDR2 is YSYEKL. The J segment lost 1 base and the V segment lost 4 bases, leaving 6 bases of the junction unmatched. The length of the CDR3 is 15 residues. The CDR3 here is CASSPYRGFQETQYF. The CDR3 region has the DNA TGCGCCAGCAGCCCGTACAGGGGATTCCAAGAGACCCAGTACTTC.

Only a few counts were recorded for this clonotype. The rearrangement uses TRBV30 and TRBJ2-5, with D unresolved. The CDR3 length is 13 residues. V was cut by 3 bases and J by 4 bases, with 12 bases left in between. Looked up from germline, CDR1 is GTSNPN and CDR2 is SVGIG (reference sequence). CDR3 loop: CAWRTAFPETQYF. In DNA form, the CDR3 reads TGTGCCTGGAGAACGGCTTTCCCAGAGACCCAGTACTTC.

Only a few counts were recorded for this clonotype. The rearrangement joins TRBV10-3 to TRBJ2-3, with 12 bases aligning to TRBD2. CDR1 ENHRY and CDR2 SYGVKD come from the germline V gene. CDR3 length: 15 residues. V lost 2 bases to trimming and J lost 4 bases; unmatched junction nucleotides: 1. The DNA of the CDR3 is TGTGCCATCAGTGAGCGACTAGCGGGAGCAGATACGCAGTATTTT. It specifies CAISERLAGADTQYF.

This chain joins TRBV18 and TRBJ2-7; 11 nucleotides align to TRBD1. The CDR3 extends over 14 amino acids. The germline gives CDR1 KGHSH, CDR2 LQKENI. The V segment lost 8 bases and the J segment 0 bases; nucleotides outside the gene matches: 3. The CDR3 DNA is TGTGCCAGCGCGGGACAGGGGGGCTCCTACGAGCAGTACTTC. Its protein is CASAGQGGSYEQYF.

The chain combines TRBV3-1 with TRBJ2-2; 7 bases fit TRBD1. This CDR3 has 14 amino acids. The V gene end was trimmed by 7 bases and the J gene end by 6 bases; junction bases not matched to a gene: 8. Per germline, CDR1 LGHDT and CDR2 YNNKEL (reference sequence). The DNA for the CDR3 is TGTGCCAGCAACCAGGACAGGTCCGCCGGGGAGCTGTTTTTT. Residues: CASNQDRSAGELFF.

The V gene is TRBV12-3 or TRBV12-4, the J gene TRBJ2-2; tentative D call: TRBD2 (6 bases). This CDR3 has 16 amino acids. V lost 4 bases, J lost 0 bases, and 12 bases lay in between. In nucleotides, the CDR3 is TGTGCCAGCAGTTCTAGCGTTATCGCGAACACCGGGGAGCTGTTTTTT. Its protein product is CASSSSVIANTGELFF.

This clonotype was seen more than once but under ten times. V usage is TRBV18 and J usage is TRBJ2-4; 15 bases map to TRBD2. Germline values: CDR1 KGHSH, CDR2 LQKENI. The V gene end was trimmed by 0 bases and the J gene end by 4 bases; junction bases not matched to a gene: 1. The CDR3 runs 17 residues. DNA for the CDR3: TGTGCCAGCTCACCACCGGGACTAGCGGGAGGAAAAAACATTCAGTACTTC. As protein: CASSPPGLAGGKNIQYF.

This chain joins TRBV10-3 and TRBJ2-7; D may correspond to TRBD1 or TRBD2 (5 bases each). The V and J ends lost 8 bases and 2 bases respectively, with 16 bases between them. Germline V gives CDR1 ENHRY, CDR2 SYGVKD. The CDR3 extends over 14 amino acids. The CDR3 DNA reads as TGTGCCATCGGAGGCCCCGACAGAACCTACGAGCAGTACTTC. It specifies CAIGGPDRTYEQYF.

This clonotype was counted only a few times. The chain's CDR3 is CASSRSGRVTGELFF. DNA for the CDR3: TGTGCCAGCAGTCGGAGCGGGAGGGTCACCGGGGAGCTGTTTTTT. The chain is built from TRBV12-3 or TRBV12-4 and TRBJ2-2; 10 bases agree with TRBD2. The CDR3 length is 15 residues. V lost 5 bases to trimming and J lost 4 bases; unmatched junction nucleotides: 4.

The V and J genes are TRBV12-3 or TRBV12-4 and TRBJ1-2; D unresolved. Trimming took 3 bases from V and 8 from J, leaving 13 bases between them. The CDR3 runs to 13 residues. This chain's CDR3 is CASSLGRSSGYTF. The CDR3 DNA is TGTGCCAGCAGTTTGGGCAGGTCGTCGGGCTACACCTTC.

This clonotype was observed a few times. V and J are TRBV27 and TRBJ2-7, with D unclear. V was trimmed by 2 bases and J by 2 bases, leaving 10 bases between them. The germline V gene has CDR1 MNHEY and CDR2 SMNVEV (reference sequence). The CDR3 has 14 amino acids. DNA of the CDR3: TGTGCCAGCAGTTTACAATTTACCGCCTACGAGCAGTACTTC. Its protein product is CASSLQFTAYEQYF.